The rows below give T cell receptor beta chains drawn from one sample of a study of T cell responses to AZD1222 COVID-19 vaccine. Only in-frame clones appear in the TCRdb table, and some are missing; sequencing was by immunoSEQ multiplex PCR. The table has about 68,000 clones, roughly 85% seen once. Sequencing used peripheral blood, obtained on day 0 of AZD1222 vaccination. The receptors come from an adult in good health. Both conserved end residues are part of each CDR3. D genes are given only for firm matches. Clone size is shown for a subset of rows, as once, few, many or a class of expanded clone.

D gene | J gene | clone size | V gene | CDR3 DNA | CDR3 protein
. | TRBJ2-1 | few | TRBV12-3/TRBV12-4 | TGTGCCAGTCAGGACGACAATGAGCAGTTCTTC | CASQDDNEQFF
TRBD2 | TRBJ2-2 | . | TRBV28 | TGTGCCAGCAGTTCTCCCGGGACTAGCGGGAGGGGAGCGGAGGAGCTGTTTTTT | CASSSPGTSGRGAEELFF
TRBD1 | TRBJ1-1 | . | TRBV5-4 | TGTGCCAGCAGCGCCGGGACAGGGAACACTGAAGCTTTCTTT | CASSAGTGNTEAFF
. | TRBJ2-6 | once | TRBV19 | TGTGCCAGTAGTATGGGGGACTCTGGGGCCAACGTCCTGACTTTC | CASSMGDSGANVLTF
. | TRBJ1-2 | . | TRBV4-2 | TGTGCCAGCAGCCAAGATCGTCGCGAGTCGGCGGGCTACACCTTC | CASSQDRRESAGYTF
. | TRBJ2-1 | . | TRBV7-2 | TGTGCCAGCAGCTCAGCAGGGGGAGGGGAGCAGTTCTTC | CASSSAGGGEQFF
TRBD2 | TRBJ2-2 | . | TRBV7-9 | TGTGCCAGCAGCAGTCTAGCGGGAGCTCACGGGGAGCTGTTTTTT | CASSSLAGAHGELFF
TRBD2 | TRBJ2-1 | . | TRBV7-9 | TGTGCCAGCAGCTTGGGACTAGCGGCATACAATGAGCAGTTCTTC | CASSLGLAAYNEQFF
. | TRBJ1-1 | . | TRBV7-6 | TGTGCCAGCAGCCCCCTAGCAGCAGGGAACACTGAAGCTTTCTTT | CASSPLAAGNTEAFF
. | TRBJ1-1 | . | TRBV30 | TGTGCCTGGAGTTCCCAGAGGTCGTTCGACACTGAAGCTTTCTTT | CAWSSQRSFDTEAFF
. | TRBJ1-1 | few | TRBV7-2 | TGTGCCAGCAGCCCCCCTGGTCAGGGCGGGAAGTACACTGAAGCTTTCTTT | CASSPPGQGGKYTEAFF
. | TRBJ1-1 | . | TRBV7-3 | TGTGCCAGCACCTTTACCCCAGGGGCTGAAGCTTTCTTT | CASTFTPGAEAFF
. | TRBJ1-3 | . | TRBV7-9 | TGTGCCAGCAGCTTAGGGGGGTCTGGAAACACCATATATTTT | CASSLGGSGNTIYF
TRBD1 | TRBJ2-2 | . | TRBV28 | TGTGCCAGCAGTCCCCGGACAGGGGGGAACACCGGGGAGCTGTTTTTT | CASSPRTGGNTGELFF
. | TRBJ2-1 | . | TRBV27 | TGTGCCAGCAGTTTAAGTGTTCGGGGGTACTACAATGAGCAGTTCTTC | CASSLSVRGYYNEQFF
. | TRBJ1-5 | few | TRBV2 | TGTGCCAGCACCTCTCGAGCAAGCAATCAGCCCCAGCATTTT | CASTSRASNQPQHF
. | TRBJ2-1 | few | TRBV7-9 | TGTGCCAGCAGCGAGAGCTCCTACAATGAGCAGTTCTTC | CASSESSYNEQFF
TRBD2 | TRBJ2-3 | once | TRBV2 | TGTGCCAGCAGTGGGGGACTAGCGGGAGAGGCAGATACGCAGTATTTT | CASSGGLAGEADTQYF
. | TRBJ2-7 | once | TRBV12-1 | TGTGCCAGCAGCTTTGGGACAGCTCCCTACGAGCAGTACTTC | CASSFGTAPYEQYF
. | TRBJ2-1 | . | TRBV29-1 | TGCAGCGTTGAAGATCGAATGGGGACTTCCCTCGATGAGCAGTTCTTC | CSVEDRMGTSLDEQFF
. | TRBJ1-4 | . | TRBV29-1 | TGCAGCGTTTACGGGGGGGAGGGTGAAAAACTGTTTTTT | CSVYGGEGEKLFF
. | TRBJ2-4 | . | TRBV3-1/TRBV3-2 | TGTGCCAGCAGCCAAGATAGAGCCAAAAACATTCAGTACTTC | CASSQDRAKNIQYF
TRBD1 | TRBJ1-4 | few | TRBV6-5 | TGTGCCAGCAGTTACTCGCAGGGGGCTCGGGAACTGTTTTTT | CASSYSQGARELFF
TRBD1 | TRBJ2-1 | . | TRBV2 | TGTGCCAGCAGCCGGGGACAGGGGTCCTACAATGAGCAGTTCTTC | CASSRGQGSYNEQFF
TRBD1 | TRBJ2-5 | . | TRBV29-1 | TGCAGCGTTGAAGGGGGCAGGGGGCGTCAGGGGACCCAGTACTTC | CSVEGGRGRQGTQYF
TRBD1 | TRBJ1-6 | . | TRBV20-1 | TGCAGTGCTAGTGGGGGGACAGGGGAAATCCATAGTTCACCCCTCCACTTT | CSASGGTGEIHSSPLHF
. | TRBJ1-1 | once | TRBV6-5 | TGTGCCAGCAGGAGGCCCCTAGACGGGAACACTGAAGCTTTCTTT | CASRRPLDGNTEAFF
. | TRBJ2-1 | once | TRBV2 | TGTGCCAGCAGTGAACAGCGGGTAAACAATGAGCAGTTCTTC | CASSEQRVNNEQFF
. | TRBJ1-3 | . | TRBV4-3 | TGCGCCAGCAGCCAAGGTGATGGGGGCTCTGGAAACACCATATATTTT | CASSQGDGGSGNTIYF
TRBD2 | TRBJ2-3 | . | TRBV27 | TGTGCCAGCAGTGGGCGCTCGGGACTAGCGGGGAAATGGTATACGCAGTATTTT | CASSGRSGLAGKWYTQYF
. | TRBJ2-7 | . | TRBV29-1 | TGCAGCGTTGTGGGGGGACCCTACGAGCAGTACTTC | CSVVGGPYEQYF
TRBD2 | TRBJ2-1 | . | TRBV20-1 | TGCAGTGCTAGTCCTAGCGGGGGGTCGAGGGTCCACAATGAGCAGTTCTTC | CSASPSGGSRVHNEQFF
. | TRBJ2-7 | . | TRBV6-5 | TGTGCCAGTAGATCCGGGGGAACCTACGAGCAGTACTTC | CASRSGGTYEQYF
. | TRBJ2-1 | . | TRBV27 | TGTGCCAGCAGTTTGATAGCGGAGCCGACCAACAATGAGCAGTTCTTC | CASSLIAEPTNNEQFF
TRBD2 | TRBJ2-5 | . | TRBV2 | TGTGCCAGCAGTGAAGTCGGGGGGGAGACCCAGTACTTC | CASSEVGGETQYF
. | TRBJ1-3 | . | TRBV24-1 | TGTGCCACCAGTGCTGGGGCAGGGTCTGGAAACACCATATATTTT | CATSAGAGSGNTIYF
. | TRBJ1-5 | . | TRBV5-5 | TGTGCCAGCAGCTTAGGGAGGGCGGGGACGAGCAATCAGCCCCAGCATTTT | CASSLGRAGTSNQPQHF
. | TRBJ2-5 | . | TRBV6-2/TRBV6-3 | TGTGCCAGCAGTAGGGACTACCAAGAGACCCAGTACTTC | CASSRDYQETQYF
TRBD1 | TRBJ1-2 | . | TRBV7-2 | TGTGCCAGCAGCTTAAATACAGGGGAGTATGGCTACACCTTC | CASSLNTGEYGYTF
TRBD1 | TRBJ2-5 | . | TRBV6-5 | TGTGCCAGCAGAGCAAGGACAGGGGAGGGCGAGACCCAGTACTTC | CASRARTGEGETQYF
TRBD1 | TRBJ1-2 | once | TRBV20-1 | TGCAGTGCTAGTCCTAGACAGGGCTCCGGGTATGGCTACACCTTC | CSASPRQGSGYGYTF
. | TRBJ2-6 | . | TRBV7-3 | TGTGCCAGCAGCTTGGGAGTTTCTGGGGCCAACGTCCTGACTTTC | CASSLGVSGANVLTF
. | TRBJ2-7 | . | TRBV5-4 | TGTGCCAGCAGCACAGATTCCTACGAGCAGTACTTC | CASSTDSYEQYF
TRBD2 | TRBJ2-3 | . | TRBV7-6 | TGTGCCAGCAGCCCTGGTGGATTAGCGGGAGTTGATACGCAGTATTTT | CASSPGGLAGVDTQYF
. | TRBJ2-2 | . | TRBV28 | TGTGCCAGCTTTCCCCGGCTAGCAGGCGGGGAGCTGTTTTTT | CASFPRLAGGELFF
. | TRBJ2-7 | once | TRBV4-2 | TGTGCCAGCAGCTCTCAAGAGGCAGACTACGAGCAGTACTTC | CASSSQEADYEQYF
. | TRBJ1-4 | . | TRBV7-3 | TGTGCCAGCAGCCCAGGAGGGCAGGGTGTTAGGAATGGGAAACTGTTTTTT | CASSPGGQGVRNGKLFF
. | TRBJ1-5 | . | TRBV2 | TGTGCCAGCAGCATCAGGGAGACTCAGCCCCAGCATTTT | CASSIRETQPQHF
TRBD2 | TRBJ2-3 | . | TRBV24-1 | TGTGCCACCAGTGATTTGCCAGCGGGGGAGGTTGATACGCAGTATTTT | CATSDLPAGEVDTQYF
TRBD1 | TRBJ1-1 | . | TRBV29-1 | TGCAGCGTTGTGAGGACAGGGAACACTGAAGCTTTCTTT | CSVVRTGNTEAFF
TRBD2 | TRBJ2-3 | once | TRBV9 | TGTGCCAGCAGCGTAGACACTAGCGGGGGATACACAGATACGCAGTATTTT | CASSVDTSGGYTDTQYF
. | TRBJ2-3 | . | TRBV12-3/TRBV12-4 | TGTGCCAGCAGTATATACAGAGATACGCAGTATTTT | CASSIYRDTQYF
. | TRBJ1-3 | . | TRBV19 | TGTGCCAGTAGTATCCGGACGTCTGGAAACACCATATATTTT | CASSIRTSGNTIYF
. | TRBJ1-1 | . | TRBV4-3 | TGCGCCAGCAGTCTTAACCCGGGGCTGAACACTGAAGCTTTCTTT | CASSLNPGLNTEAFF
TRBD2 | TRBJ2-5 | . | TRBV19 | TGTGCCAGTAGTATACTAGCGGGGGCCCGGAATCGAGAGACCCAGTACTTC | CASSILAGARNRETQYF
TRBD1 | TRBJ1-1 | . | TRBV5-4 | TGTGCCACTACCTCCCCGAGGACAGGGACTGAAGCTTTCTTT | CATTSPRTGTEAFF
. | TRBJ1-5 | . | TRBV7-9 | TGTGCCAGCAGCTTCGACAGCAATCAGCCCCAGCATTTT | CASSFDSNQPQHF
. | TRBJ1-2 | . | TRBV6-1 | TGTGCGGGGAGGGGAGAGAGCTATGGCTACACCTTC | CAGRGESYGYTF
. | TRBJ1-3 | . | TRBV5-5 | TGTGCCAGCAGCCTGATCGTGACAGGCTCTGGAAACACCATATATTTT | CASSLIVTGSGNTIYF